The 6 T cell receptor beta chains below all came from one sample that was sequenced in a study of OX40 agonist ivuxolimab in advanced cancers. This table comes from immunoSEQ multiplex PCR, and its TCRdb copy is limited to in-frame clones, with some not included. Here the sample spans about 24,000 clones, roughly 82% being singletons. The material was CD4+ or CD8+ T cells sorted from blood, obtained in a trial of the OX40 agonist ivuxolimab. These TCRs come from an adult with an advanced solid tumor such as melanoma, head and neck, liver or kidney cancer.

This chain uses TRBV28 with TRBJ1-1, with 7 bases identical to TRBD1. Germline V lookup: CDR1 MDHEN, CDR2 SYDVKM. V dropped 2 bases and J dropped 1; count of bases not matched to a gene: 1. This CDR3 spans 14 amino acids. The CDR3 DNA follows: TGTGCCAGCAGTTTACCAGGGGGGAACACTGAAGCTTTCTTT. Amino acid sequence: CASSLPGGNTEAFF.

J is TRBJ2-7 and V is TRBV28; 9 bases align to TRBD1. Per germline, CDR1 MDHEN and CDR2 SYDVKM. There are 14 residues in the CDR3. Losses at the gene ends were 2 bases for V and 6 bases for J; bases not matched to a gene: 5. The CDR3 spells CASSLLQGAIEQYF. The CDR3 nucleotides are TGTGCCAGCAGTTTACTACAGGGGGCTATCGAGCAGTACTTC.

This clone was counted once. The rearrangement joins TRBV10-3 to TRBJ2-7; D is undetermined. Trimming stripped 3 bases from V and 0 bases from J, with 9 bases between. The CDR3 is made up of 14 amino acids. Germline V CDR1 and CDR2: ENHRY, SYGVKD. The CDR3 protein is CAISDPGSSYEQYF. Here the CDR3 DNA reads TGTGCCATCAGTGACCCAGGTAGCTCCTACGAGCAGTACTTC.

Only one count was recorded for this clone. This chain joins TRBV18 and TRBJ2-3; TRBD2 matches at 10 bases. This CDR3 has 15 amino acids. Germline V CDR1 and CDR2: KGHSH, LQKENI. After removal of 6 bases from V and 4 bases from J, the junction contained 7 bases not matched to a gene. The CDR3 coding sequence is TGTGCCAGCTCTCTCACTAGCGGGATGCCAGATACGCAGTATTTT. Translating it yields CASSLTSGMPDTQYF.

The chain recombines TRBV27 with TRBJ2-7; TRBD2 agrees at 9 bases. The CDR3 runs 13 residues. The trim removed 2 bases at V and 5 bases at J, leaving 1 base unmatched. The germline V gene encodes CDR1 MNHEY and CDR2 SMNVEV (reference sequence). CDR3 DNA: TGTGCCAGCAGTTTAGGGACTAGCAACGAGCAGTACTTC. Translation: CASSLGTSNEQYF.

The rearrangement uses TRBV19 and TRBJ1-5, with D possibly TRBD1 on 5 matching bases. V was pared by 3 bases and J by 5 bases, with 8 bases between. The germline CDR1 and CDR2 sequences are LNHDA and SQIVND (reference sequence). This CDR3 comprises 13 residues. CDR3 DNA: TGTGCCAGTAGTATGCAGGGAGATCAGCCCCAGCATTTT. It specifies CASSMQGDQPQHF.